This TCR beta chain came from a study of shared clonotypes between healthy human individuals. Deep level was the assay's run setting. Profiling relied on immunoSEQ multiplex PCR, and the TCRdb table lists in-frame clones only, not all of them. The sample lists 2 million to 2.5 million clones, 85% to 95% seen once, with around 0.4% in the top ten. Note on this clone: What it recognizes is unknown.

The CDR3 runs to 15 residues. V lost 4 bases to trimming and J lost 2 bases, with 16 bases between them. Germline CDR1 SGHDT, CDR2 YYEEEE. Overall study findings and caveats: Sharing across four donors was highest in naive CD4 (around 5%) and lowest in memory CD8 (around 0.4%).

The V call is TRBV5-6, the J call TRBJ2-7, with D tentatively TRBD1 or TRBD2 (5 bases each). This TCR derives from a man aged 18 to 30 in good health. Some clones in this sample may be carry-over from other donors' samples. The specimen was naive CD4+ T cells from PBMCs. As for subset: CD45RA+ positively selected. The CDR3 DNA reads TGTGCCAGCAGCGCCCCCCCTAGGGGAGCCTACGAGCAGTACTTC. Translating gives CASSAPPRGAYEQYF.